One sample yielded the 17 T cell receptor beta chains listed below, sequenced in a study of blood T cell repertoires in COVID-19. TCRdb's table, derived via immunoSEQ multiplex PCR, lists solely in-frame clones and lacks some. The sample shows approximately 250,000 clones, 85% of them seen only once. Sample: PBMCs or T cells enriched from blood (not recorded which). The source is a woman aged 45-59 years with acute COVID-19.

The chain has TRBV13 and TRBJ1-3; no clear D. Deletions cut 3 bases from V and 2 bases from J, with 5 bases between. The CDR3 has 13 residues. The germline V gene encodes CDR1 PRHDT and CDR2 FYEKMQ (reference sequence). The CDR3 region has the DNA TGTGCCAGCAGCTTCTCCCCTGGAAACACCATATATTTT. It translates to CASSFSPGNTIYF.

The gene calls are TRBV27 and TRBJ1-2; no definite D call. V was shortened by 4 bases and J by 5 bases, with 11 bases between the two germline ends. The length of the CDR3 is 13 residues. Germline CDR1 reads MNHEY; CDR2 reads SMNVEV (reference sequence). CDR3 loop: CASSYRGGYGYTF. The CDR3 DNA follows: TGTGCCAGCAGTTACCGGGGAGGGTATGGCTACACCTTC.

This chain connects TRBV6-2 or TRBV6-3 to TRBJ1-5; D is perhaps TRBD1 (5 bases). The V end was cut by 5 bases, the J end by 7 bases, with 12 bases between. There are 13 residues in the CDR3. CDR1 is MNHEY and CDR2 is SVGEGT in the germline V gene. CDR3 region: CASSPGGGQPQHF. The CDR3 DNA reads TGTGCCAGCAGTCCCGGGGGGGGACAGCCCCAGCATTTT.

The CDR3 region has the DNA TGTGCCAGCAGCTTTGAAAGGGGGCAAGGCTACACCTTC. Translating gives CASSFERGQGYTF. The rearrangement links TRBV7-9 to TRBJ1-2; 7 positions agree with TRBD1. The CDR3 has 13 amino acids. The V and J ends lost 3 bases and 8 bases, in that order; junction bases with no gene match: 6. Germline-derived CDR1 and CDR2 are SEHNR and FQNEAQ (reference sequence).

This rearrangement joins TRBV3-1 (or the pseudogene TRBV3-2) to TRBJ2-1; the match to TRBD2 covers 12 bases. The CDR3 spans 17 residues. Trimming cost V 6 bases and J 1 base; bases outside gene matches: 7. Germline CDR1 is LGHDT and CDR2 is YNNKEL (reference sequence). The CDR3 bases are TGTGCCAGCAGACCGAGACTAGCGGGGGTTTCCTACAATGAGCAGTTCTTC. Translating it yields CASRPRLAGVSYNEQFF.

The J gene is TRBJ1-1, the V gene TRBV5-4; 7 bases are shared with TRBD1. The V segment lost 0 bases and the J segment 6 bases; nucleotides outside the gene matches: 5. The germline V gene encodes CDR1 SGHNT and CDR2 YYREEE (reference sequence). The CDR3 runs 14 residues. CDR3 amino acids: CASSLAQGRAEAFF. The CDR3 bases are TGTGCCAGCAGCTTGGCACAGGGGAGAGCTGAAGCTTTCTTT.

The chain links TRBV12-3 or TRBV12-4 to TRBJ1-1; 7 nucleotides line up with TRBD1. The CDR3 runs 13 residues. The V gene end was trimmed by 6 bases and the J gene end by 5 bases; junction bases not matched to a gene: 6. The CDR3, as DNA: TGTGCCAGCAGAACCCTGACAGGGACTGAAGCTTTCTTT. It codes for CASRTLTGTEAFF.

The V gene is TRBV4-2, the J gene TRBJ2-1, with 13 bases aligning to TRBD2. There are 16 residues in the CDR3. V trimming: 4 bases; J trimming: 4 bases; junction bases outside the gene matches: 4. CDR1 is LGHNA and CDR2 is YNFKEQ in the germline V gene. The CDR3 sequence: CASSPAGLAGYNEQFF. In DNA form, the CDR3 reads TGTGCCAGCAGCCCAGCGGGACTAGCGGGATACAATGAGCAGTTCTTC.

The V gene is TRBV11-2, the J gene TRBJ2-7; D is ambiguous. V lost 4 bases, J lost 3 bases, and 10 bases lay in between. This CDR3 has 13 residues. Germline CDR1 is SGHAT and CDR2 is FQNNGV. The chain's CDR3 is CASSSITDYEQYF. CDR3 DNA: TGTGCCAGCAGCTCAATAACAGACTACGAGCAGTACTTC. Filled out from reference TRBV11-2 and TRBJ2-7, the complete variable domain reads EAGVAQSPRYKIIEKRQSVAFWCNPISGHATLYWYQQILGQGPKLLIQFQNNGVVDDSQLPKDRFSAERLKGVDSTLKIQPAKLEDSAVYLCASSSITDYEQYFGPGTRLTVT.

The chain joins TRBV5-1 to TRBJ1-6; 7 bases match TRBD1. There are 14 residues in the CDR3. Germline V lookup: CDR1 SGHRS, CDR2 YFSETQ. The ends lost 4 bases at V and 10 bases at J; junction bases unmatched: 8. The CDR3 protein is CASSQGDSGSPLHF. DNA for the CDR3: TGCGCCAGCAGCCAAGGGGACAGTGGCTCACCCCTCCACTTT. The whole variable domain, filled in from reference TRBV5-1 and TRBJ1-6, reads KAGVTQTPRYLIKTRGQQVTLSCSPISGHRSVSWYQQTPGQGLQFLFEYFSETQRNKGNFPGRFSGRQFSNSRSEMNVSTLELGDSALYLCASSQGDSGSPLHFGNGTRLTVT.

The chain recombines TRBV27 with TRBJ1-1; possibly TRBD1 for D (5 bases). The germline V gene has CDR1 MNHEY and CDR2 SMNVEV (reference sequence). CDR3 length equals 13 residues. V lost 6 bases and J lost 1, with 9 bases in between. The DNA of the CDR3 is TGTGCCAGCAGATACGACAGGAACACTGAAGCTTTCTTT. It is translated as CASRYDRNTEAFF.

The CDR3: CACRGLSGNTIYF. The CDR3 bases are TGTGCCTGCCGAGGCCTCTCTGGAAACACCATATATTTT. J is TRBJ1-3 and V is TRBV30; D not resolved. CDR3 length equals 13 residues. The V gene lost 6 bases and the J gene lost 0 bases, with 9 bases spanning the gap. Germline V gene sequence: CDR1 GTSNPN, CDR2 SVGIG (reference sequence).

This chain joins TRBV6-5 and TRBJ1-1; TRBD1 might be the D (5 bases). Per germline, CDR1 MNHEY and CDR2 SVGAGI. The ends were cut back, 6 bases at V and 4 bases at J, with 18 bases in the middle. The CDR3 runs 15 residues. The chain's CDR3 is CASRSKTATATEAFF. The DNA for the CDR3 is TGTGCCAGCAGAAGTAAAACTGCGACAGCCACTGAAGCTTTCTTT.

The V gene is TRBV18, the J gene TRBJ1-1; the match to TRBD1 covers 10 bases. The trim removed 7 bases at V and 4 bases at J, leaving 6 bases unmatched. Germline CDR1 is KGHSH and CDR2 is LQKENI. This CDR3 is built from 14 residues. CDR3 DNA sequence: TGTGCCAGCTTCCCGGGACAGGGGTTCACTGAAGCTTTCTTT. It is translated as CASFPGQGFTEAFF.

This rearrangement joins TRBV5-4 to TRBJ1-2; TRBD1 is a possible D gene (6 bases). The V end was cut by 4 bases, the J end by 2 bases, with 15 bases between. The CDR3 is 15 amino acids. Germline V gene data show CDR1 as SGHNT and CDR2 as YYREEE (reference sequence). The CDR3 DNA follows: TGTGCCAGCAGCCGGCCGGGGCAGGGGAACTATGGCTACACCTTC. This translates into CASSRPGQGNYGYTF.

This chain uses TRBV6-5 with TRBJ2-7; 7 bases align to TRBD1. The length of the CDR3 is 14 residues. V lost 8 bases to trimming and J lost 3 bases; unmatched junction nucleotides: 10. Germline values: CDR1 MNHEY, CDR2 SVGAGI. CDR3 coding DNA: TGTGCCAGCGCCCGACAGGGTATGGACTACGAGCAGTACTTC. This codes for CASARQGMDYEQYF.

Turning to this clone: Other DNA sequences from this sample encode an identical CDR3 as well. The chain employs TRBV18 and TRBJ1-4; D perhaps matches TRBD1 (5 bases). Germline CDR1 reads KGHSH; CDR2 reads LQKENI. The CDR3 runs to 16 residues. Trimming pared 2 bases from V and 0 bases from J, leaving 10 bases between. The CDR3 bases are TGTGCCAGCTCACCAAGACAGCTCGCAACTAATGAAAAACTGTTTTTT. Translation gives CASSPRQLATNEKLFF.